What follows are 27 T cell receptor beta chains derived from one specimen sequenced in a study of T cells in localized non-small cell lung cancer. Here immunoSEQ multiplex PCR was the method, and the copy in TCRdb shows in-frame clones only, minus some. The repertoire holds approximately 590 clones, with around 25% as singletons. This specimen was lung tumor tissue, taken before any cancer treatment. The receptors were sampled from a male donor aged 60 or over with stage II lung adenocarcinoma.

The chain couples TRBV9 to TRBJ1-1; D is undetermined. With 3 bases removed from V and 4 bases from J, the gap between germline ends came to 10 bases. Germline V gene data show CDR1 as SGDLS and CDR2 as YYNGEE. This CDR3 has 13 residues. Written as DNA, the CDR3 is TGTGCCAGCAGCGCCGGAAAAATCACTGAAGCTTTCTTT. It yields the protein CASSAGKITEAFF.

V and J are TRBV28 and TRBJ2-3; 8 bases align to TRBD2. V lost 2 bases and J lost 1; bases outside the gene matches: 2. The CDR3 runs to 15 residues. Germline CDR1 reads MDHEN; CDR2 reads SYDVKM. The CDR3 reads CASSLNGGGTDTQYF. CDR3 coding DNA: TGTGCCAGCAGTTTAAACGGGGGGGGCACAGATACGCAGTATTTT.

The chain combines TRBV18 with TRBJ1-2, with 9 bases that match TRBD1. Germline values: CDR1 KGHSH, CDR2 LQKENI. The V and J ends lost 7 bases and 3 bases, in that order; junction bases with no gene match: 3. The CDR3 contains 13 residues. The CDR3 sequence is CASCRDRDYGYTF. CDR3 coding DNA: TGTGCCAGCTGCAGGGACAGGGACTATGGCTACACCTTC.

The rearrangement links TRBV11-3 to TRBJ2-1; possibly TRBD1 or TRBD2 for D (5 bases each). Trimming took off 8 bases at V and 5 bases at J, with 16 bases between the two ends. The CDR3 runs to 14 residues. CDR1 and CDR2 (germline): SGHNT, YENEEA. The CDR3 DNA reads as TGTGCCAGCGGGAAGCAAGCGGACAACAATGAGCAGTTCTTC. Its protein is CASGKQADNNEQFF. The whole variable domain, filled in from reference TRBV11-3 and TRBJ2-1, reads EAGVVQSPRYKIIEKKQPVAFWCNPISGHNTLYWYLQNLGQGPELLIRYENEEAVDDSQLPKDRFSAERLKGVDSTLKIQPAELGDSAVYLCASGKQADNNEQFFGPGTRLTVL.

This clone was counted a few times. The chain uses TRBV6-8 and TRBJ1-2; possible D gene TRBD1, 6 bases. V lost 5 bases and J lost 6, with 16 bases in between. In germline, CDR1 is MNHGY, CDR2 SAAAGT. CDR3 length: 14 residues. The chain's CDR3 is CASSQQGKIHGYTF. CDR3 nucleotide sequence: TGTGCCAGCAGTCAACAGGGTAAAATCCATGGCTACACCTTC.

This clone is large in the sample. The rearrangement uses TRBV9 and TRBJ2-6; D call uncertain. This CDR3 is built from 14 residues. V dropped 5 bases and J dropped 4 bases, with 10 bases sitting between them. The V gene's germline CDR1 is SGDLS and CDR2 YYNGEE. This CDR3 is CASSERPGANVLTF. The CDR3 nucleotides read TGTGCCAGCAGTGAAAGGCCAGGGGCCAACGTCCTGACTTTC.

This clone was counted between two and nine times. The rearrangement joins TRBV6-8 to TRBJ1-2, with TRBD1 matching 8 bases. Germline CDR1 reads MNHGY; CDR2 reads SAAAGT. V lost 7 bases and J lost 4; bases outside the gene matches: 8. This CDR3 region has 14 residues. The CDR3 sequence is CASIGTGIFYGYTF. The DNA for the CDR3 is TGTGCCAGCATCGGGACAGGAATCTTCTATGGCTACACCTTC.

CDR3 sequence reads: CASGEQGRLKYEQYF. The CDR3 coding sequence is TGTGCCAGCGGCGAACAAGGGAGGTTGAAGTACGAGCAGTACTTC. The chain uses TRBV11-3 and TRBJ2-7; possible D gene TRBD2, 6 bases. CDR1 is SGHNT and CDR2 is YENEEA in the germline V gene. The V and J ends lost 8 bases and 4 bases respectively, with 21 bases between them. CDR3 length: 15 amino acids.

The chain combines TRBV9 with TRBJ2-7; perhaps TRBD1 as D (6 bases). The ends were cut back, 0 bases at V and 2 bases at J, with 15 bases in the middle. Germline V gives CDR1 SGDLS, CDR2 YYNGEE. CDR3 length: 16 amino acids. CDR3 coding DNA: TGTGCCAGCAGCGTAGACCCCACAGGGTTTACCTACGAGCAGTACTTC. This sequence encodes CASSVDPTGFTYEQYF.

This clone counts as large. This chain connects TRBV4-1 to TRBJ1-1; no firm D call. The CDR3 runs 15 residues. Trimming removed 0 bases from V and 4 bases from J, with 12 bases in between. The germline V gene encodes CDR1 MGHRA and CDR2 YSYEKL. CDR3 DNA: TGCGCCAGCAGCCAAGATGCTTCTGGAGGCACTGAAGCTTTCTTT. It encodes CASSQDASGGTEAFF.

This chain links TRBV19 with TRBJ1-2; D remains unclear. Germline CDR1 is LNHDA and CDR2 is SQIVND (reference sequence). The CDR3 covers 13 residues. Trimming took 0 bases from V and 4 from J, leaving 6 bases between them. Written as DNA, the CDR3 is TGTGCCAGTAGTATAGACAGCCCCTATGGCTACACCTTC. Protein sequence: CASSIDSPYGYTF.

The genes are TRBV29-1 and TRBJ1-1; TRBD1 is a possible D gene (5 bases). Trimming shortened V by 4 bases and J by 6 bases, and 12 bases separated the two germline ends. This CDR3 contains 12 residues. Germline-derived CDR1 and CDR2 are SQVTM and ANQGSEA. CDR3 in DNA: TGCAGCGTTGTGCAGGGTTTGGCTGAAGCTTTCTTT. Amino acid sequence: CSVVQGLAEAFF.

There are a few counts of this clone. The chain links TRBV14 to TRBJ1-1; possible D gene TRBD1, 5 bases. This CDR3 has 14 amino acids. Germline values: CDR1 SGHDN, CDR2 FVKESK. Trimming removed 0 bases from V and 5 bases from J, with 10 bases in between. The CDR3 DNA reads TGTGCCAGCAGCCAAGACGGGGGACGGACTGAAGCTTTCTTT. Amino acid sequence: CASSQDGGRTEAFF. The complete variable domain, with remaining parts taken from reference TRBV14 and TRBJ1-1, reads EAGVTQFPSHSVIEKGQTVTLRCDPISGHDNLYWYRRVMGKEIKFLLHFVKESKQDESGMPNNRFLAERTGGTYSTLKVQPAELEDSGVYFCASSQDGGRTEAFFGQGTRLTVV.

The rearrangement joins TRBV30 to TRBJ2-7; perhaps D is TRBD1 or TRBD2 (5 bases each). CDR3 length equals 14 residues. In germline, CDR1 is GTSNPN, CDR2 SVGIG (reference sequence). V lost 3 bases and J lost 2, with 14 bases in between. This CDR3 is CAWSPGLGAYEQYF. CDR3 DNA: TGTGCCTGGAGCCCCGGGCTGGGGGCCTACGAGCAGTACTTC.

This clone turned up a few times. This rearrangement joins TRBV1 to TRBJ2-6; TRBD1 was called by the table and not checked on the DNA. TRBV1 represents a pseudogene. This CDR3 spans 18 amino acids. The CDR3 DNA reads TGCGCCAGCAACTCCGACAGGGGACGGTCCTCTGGGGCCAACGTCCTGACTTTC. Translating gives CASNSDRGRSSGANVLTF.

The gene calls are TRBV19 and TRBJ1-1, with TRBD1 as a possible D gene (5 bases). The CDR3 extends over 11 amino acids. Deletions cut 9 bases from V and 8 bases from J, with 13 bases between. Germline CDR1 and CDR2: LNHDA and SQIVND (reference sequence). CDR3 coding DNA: TGTGCCAGCCGGGACCGGGCCGAAGCTTTCTTT. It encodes CASRDRAEAFF.

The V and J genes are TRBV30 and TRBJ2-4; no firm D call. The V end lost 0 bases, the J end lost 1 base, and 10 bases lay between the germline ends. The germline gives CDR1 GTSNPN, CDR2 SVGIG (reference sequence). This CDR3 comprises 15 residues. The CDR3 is CAWSVTLWAKNIQYF. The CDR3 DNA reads TGTGCCTGGAGTGTAACCCTCTGGGCCAAAAACATTCAGTACTTC. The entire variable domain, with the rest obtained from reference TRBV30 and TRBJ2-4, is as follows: SQTIHQWPATLVQPVGSPLSLECTVEGTSNPNLYWYRQAAGRGLQLLFYSVGIGQISSEVPQNLSASRPQDRQFILSSKKLLLSDSGFYLCAWSVTLWAKNIQYFGAGTRLSVL.

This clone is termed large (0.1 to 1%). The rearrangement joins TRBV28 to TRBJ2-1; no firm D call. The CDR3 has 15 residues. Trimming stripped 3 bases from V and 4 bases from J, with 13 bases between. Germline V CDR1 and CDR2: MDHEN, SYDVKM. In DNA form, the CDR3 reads TGTGCCAGCAGTTTTTTGGATTCTCTATACAATGAGCAGTTCTTC. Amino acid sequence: CASSFLDSLYNEQFF.

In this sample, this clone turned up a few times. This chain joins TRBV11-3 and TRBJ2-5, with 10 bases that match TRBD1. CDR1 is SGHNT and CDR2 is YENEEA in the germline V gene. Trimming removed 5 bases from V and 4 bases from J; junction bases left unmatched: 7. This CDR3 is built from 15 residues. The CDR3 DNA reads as TGTGCCAGCAGCCCTCAGACAGGGGGCTCAGAGACCCAGTACTTC. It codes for CASSPQTGGSETQYF.

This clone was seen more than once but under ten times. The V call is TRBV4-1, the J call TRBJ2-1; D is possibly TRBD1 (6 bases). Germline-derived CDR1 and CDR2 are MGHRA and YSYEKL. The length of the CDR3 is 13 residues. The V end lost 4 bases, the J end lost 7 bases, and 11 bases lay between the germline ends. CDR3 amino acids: CASSRGPGNEQFF. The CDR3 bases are TGCGCCAGCAGCCGGGGGCCGGGGAATGAGCAGTTCTTC.

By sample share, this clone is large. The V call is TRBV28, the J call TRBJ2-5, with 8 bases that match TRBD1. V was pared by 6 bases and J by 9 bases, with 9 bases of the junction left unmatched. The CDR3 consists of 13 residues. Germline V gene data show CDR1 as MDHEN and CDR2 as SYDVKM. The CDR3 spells CASSLDRGRAQYF. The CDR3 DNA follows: TGTGCCAGCAGCCTAGACAGGGGCCGCGCCCAGTACTTC. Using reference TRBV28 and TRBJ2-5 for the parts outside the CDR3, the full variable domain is DVKVTQSSRYLVKRTGEKVFLECVQDMDHENMFWYRQDPGLGLRLIYFSYDVKMKEKGDIPEGYSVSREKKERFSLILESASTNQTSMYLCASSLDRGRAQYFGPGTRLLVL.

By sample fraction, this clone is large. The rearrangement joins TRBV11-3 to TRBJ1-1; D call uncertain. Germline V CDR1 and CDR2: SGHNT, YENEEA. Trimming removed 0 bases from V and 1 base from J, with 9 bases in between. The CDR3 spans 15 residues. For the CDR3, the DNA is TGTGCCAGCAGCTTAGAAGGGTCAGGGAACACTGAAGCTTTCTTT. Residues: CASSLEGSGNTEAFF.

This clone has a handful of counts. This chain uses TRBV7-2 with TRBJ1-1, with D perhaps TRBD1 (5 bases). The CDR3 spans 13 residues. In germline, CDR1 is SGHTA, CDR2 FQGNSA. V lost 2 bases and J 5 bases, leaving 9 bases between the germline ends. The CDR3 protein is CASSLYRGTEAFF. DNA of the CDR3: TGTGCCAGCAGCTTATATCGGGGGACTGAAGCTTTCTTT.

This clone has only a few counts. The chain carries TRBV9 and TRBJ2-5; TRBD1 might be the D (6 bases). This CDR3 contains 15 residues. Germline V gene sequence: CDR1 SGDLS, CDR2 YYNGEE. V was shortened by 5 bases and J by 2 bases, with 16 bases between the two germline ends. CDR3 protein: CASSRSGALQETQYF. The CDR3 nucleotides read TGTGCCAGCAGTAGGTCAGGGGCACTACAAGAGACCCAGTACTTC.

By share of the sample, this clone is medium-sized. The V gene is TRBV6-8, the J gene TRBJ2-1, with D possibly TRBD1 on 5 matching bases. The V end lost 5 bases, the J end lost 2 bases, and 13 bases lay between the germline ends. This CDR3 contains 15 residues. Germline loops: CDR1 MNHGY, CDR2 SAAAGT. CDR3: CASSPGREPYNEQFF. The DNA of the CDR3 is TGTGCCAGCAGTCCCGGCAGGGAACCCTACAATGAGCAGTTCTTC.

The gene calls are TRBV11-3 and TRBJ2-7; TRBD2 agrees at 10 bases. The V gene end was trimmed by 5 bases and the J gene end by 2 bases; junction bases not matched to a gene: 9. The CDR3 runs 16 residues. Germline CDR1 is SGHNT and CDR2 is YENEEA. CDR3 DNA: TGTGCCAGCAGCCCTCTTCTAGCGGGGGCCACCTACGAGCAGTACTTC. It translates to CASSPLLAGATYEQYF.

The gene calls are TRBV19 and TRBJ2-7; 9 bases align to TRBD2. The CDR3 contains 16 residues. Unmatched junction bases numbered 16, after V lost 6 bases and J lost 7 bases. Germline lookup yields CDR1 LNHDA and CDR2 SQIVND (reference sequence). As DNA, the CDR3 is TGTGCCAGTAGAGCCCCCGGTGGCGGGGGGGCTGGGGAGCAGTACTTC. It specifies CASRAPGGGGAGEQYF.